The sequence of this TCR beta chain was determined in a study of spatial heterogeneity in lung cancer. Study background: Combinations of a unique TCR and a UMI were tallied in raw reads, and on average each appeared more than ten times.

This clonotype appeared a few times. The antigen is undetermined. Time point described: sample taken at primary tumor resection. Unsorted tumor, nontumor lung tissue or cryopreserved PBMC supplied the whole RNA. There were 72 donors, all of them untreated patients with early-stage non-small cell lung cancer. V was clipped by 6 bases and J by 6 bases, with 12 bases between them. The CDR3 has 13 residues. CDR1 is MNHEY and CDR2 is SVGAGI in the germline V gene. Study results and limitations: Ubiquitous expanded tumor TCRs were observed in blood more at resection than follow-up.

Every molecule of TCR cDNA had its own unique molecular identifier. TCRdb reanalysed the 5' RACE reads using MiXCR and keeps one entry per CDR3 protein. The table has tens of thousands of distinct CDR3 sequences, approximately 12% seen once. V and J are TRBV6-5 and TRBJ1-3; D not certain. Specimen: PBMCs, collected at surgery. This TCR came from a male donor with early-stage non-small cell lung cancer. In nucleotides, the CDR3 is TGTGCCAGCAGCCCCGTCTCATCAAACACCATATATTTT. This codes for CASSPVSSNTIYF.